The T cell receptor beta chain described here comes from a study of cytotoxic CD8 clonotypes in ibrutinib-treated CLL. General study results and limits: Public clonotypes, rarely seen, contracted or held steady on treatment.

The V and J ends lost 5 bases and 11 bases respectively, with 18 bases between them. The CDR3 spans 13 residues. Germline values: CDR1 SEHNR, CDR2 FQNEAQ (reference sequence). Sequenced by immunoSEQ multiplex PCR; TCRdb stores in-frame clones only, minus some. The sample contains hundreds of thousands of clones, 70% of which appear only once. On this clone: Its specificity is unknown.

The receptor was derived from a human donor with chronic lymphocytic leukemia. The chain employs TRBV7-9 and TRBJ1-1; D gene uncertain. Sequenced here: PBMCs, sampled after 24 months of ibrutinib treatment. CDR3 DNA: TGTGCCAGCAGCCAAACTATGGACCGGAAGGCTTTCTTT. It encodes CASSQTMDRKAFF.